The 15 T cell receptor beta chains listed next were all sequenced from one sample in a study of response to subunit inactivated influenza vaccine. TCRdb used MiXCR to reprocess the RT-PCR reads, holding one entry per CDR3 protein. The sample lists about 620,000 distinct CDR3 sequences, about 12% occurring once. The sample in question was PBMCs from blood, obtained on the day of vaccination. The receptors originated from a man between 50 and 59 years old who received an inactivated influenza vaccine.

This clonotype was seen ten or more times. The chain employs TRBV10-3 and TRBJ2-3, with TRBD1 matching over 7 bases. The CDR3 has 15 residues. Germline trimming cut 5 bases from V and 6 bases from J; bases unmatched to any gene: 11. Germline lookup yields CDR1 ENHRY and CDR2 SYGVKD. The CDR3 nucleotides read TGTGCCATCAGTAATCGGGACAGTGGCTCGGATACGCAGTATTTT. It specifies CAISNRDSGSDTQYF.

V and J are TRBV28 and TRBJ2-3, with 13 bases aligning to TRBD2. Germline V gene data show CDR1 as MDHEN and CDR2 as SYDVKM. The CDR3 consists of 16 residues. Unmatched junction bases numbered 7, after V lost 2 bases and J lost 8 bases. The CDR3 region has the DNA TGTGCCAGCAGTTTAACAGGACTAGCGGGAGTGAGTACGCAGTATTTT. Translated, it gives CASSLTGLAGVSTQYF. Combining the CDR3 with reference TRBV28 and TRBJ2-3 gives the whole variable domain DVKVTQSSRYLVKRTGEKVFLECVQDMDHENMFWYRQDPGLGLRLIYFSYDVKMKEKGDIPEGYSVSREKKERFSLILESASTNQTSMYLCASSLTGLAGVSTQYFGPGTRLTVL.

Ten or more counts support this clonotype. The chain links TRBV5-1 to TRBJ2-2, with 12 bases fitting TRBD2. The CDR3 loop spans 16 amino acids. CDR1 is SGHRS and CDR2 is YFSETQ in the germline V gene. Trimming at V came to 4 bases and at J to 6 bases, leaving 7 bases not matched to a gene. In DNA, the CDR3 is TGCGCCAGCAGCGTGACTAGCGGGAGTTTGTCCGGGGAGCTGTTTTTT. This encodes CASSVTSGSLSGELFF. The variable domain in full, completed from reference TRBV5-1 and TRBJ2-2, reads KAGVTQTPRYLIKTRGQQVTLSCSPISGHRSVSWYQQTPGQGLQFLFEYFSETQRNKGNFPGRFSGRQFSNSRSEMNVSTLELGDSALYLCASSVTSGSLSGELFFGEGSRLTVL.

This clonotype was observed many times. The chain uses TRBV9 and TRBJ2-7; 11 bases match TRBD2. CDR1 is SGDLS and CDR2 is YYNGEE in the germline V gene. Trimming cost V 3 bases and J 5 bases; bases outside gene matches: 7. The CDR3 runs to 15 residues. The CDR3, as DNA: TGTGCCAGCAGCGGGTCTAGCGGGGGGCGGAACGAGCAGTACTTC. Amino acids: CASSGSSGGRNEQYF.

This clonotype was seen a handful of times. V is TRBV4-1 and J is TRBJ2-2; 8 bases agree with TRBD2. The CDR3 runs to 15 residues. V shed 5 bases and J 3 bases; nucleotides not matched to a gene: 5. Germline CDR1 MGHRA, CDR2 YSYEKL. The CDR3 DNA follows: TGCGCCAGCAGCATGCGGGGGGCCGACACCGGGGAGCTGTTTTTT. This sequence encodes CASSMRGADTGELFF.

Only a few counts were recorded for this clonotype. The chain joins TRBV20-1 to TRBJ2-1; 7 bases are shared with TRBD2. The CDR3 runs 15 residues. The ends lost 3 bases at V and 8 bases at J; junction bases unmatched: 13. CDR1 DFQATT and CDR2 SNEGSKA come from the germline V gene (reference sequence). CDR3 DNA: TGCAGTGCTAGCACCACAAGGGAGGGTCTGGATGAGCAGTTCTTC. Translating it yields CSASTTREGLDEQFF.

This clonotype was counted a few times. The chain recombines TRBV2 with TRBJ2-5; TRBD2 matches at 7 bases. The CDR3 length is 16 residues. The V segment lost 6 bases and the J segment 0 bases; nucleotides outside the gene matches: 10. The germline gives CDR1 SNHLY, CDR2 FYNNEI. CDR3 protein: CASRNQAGLNQETQYF. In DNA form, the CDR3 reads TGTGCCAGCAGGAATCAAGCGGGACTAAACCAAGAGACCCAGTACTTC. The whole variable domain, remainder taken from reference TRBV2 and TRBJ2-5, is EPEVTQTPSHQVTQMGQEVILRCVPISNHLYFYWYRQILGQKVEFLVSFYNNEISEKSEIFDDQFSVERPDGSNFTLKIRSTKLEDSAMYFCASRNQAGLNQETQYFGPGTRLLVL.

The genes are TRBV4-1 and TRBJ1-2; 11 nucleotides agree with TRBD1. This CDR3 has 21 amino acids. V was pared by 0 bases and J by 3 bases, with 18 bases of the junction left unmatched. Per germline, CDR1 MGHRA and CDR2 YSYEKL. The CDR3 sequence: CASSQDRQRAGTGGSDYGYTF. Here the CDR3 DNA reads TGCGCCAGCAGCCAAGATCGGCAAAGGGCCGGGACAGGGGGTTCAGACTATGGCTACACCTTC.

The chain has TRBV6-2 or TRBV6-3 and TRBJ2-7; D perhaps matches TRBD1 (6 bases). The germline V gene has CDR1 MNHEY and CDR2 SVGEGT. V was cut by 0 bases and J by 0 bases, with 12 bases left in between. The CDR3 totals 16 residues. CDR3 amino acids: CASSYSADRGSYEQYF. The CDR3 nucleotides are TGTGCCAGCAGTTACTCTGCGGACAGAGGCTCCTACGAGCAGTACTTC.

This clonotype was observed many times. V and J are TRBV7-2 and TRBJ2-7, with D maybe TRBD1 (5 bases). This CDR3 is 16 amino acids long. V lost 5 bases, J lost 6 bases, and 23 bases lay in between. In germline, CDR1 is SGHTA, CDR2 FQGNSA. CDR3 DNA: TGTGCCAGCAGCCTGAGACAGCCTCACCCTACGGGCGAGCAGTACTTC. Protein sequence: CASSLRQPHPTGEQYF. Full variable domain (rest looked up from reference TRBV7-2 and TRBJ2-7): GAGVSQSPSNKVTEKGKDVELRCDPISGHTALYWYRQSLGQGLEFLIYFQGNSAPDKSGLPSDRFSAERTGGSVSTLTIQRTQQEDSAVYLCASSLRQPHPTGEQYFGPGTRLTVT.

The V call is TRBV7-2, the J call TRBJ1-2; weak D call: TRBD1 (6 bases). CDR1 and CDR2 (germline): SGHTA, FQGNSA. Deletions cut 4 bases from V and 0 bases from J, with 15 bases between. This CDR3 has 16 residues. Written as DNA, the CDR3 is TGTGCCAGCAGCTCAGACGACAGGCCGACTAACTATGGCTACACCTTC. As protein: CASSSDDRPTNYGYTF.

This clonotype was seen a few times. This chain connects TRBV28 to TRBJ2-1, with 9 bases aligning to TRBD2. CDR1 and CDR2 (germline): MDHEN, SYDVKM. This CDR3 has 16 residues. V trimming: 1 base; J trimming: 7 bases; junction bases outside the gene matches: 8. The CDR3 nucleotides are TGTGCCAGCAGTTTATCTGGACTAGCGAGGGCGAATGAGCAGTTCTTC. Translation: CASSLSGLARANEQFF. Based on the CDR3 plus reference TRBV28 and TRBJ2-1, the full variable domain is DVKVTQSSRYLVKRTGEKVFLECVQDMDHENMFWYRQDPGLGLRLIYFSYDVKMKEKGDIPEGYSVSREKKERFSLILESASTNQTSMYLCASSLSGLARANEQFFGPGTRLTVL.

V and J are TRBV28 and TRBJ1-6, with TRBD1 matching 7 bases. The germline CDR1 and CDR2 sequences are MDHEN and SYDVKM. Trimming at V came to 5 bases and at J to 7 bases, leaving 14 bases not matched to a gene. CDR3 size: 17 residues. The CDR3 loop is CASSPRQGDYKNSPLHF. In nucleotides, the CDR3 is TGTGCCAGCAGTCCCCGACAGGGAGACTATAAGAATTCACCCCTCCACTTT.

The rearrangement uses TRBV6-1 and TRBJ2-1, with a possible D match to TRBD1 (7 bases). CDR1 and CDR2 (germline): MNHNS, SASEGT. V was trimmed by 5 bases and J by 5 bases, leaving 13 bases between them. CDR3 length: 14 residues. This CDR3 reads CASSTPGGHNEQFF. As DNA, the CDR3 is TGTGCCAGCAGTACCCCAGGGGGGCACAATGAGCAGTTCTTC.

CDR3: CSVQSGPTYNEQFF. In nucleotides, the CDR3 is TGCAGCGTCCAAAGCGGTCCGACCTACAATGAGCAGTTCTTC. The rearrangement links TRBV29-1 to TRBJ2-1, with a tentative D call TRBD2 (5 bases). The CDR3 extends over 14 amino acids. The germline V and J ends were trimmed by 6 bases and 2 bases, with 14 bases remaining between them. The germline V gene encodes CDR1 SQVTM and CDR2 ANQGSEA.